This T cell receptor (beta chain) was observed in a study of T cell responses to AZD1222 COVID-19 vaccine. The study's findings and limits: Donors were largely white British and mainly female; clonal diversity was possibly underestimated. Along spike, vaccine-associated CD4 TCRs were found throughout, with dominance at 160-218 and 743-854. Two AZD1222 administrations were followed by greater Spike-specific TCR breadth and depth.

As concerns this clone: Its specificity is not known.

Germline V gives CDR1 LGHDT, CDR2 YNNKEL (reference sequence). V was trimmed by 1 base and J by 3 bases, leaving 7 bases between them. This CDR3 region has 13 residues. Some clones are missing from TCRdb's copy, which holds only in-frame ones; the method was immunoSEQ multiplex PCR. The sample shows over 150,000 clones, less than 95% of them seen only once. Specimen: peripheral blood, collected on day 0 of AZD1222 vaccination. This chain uses TRBV3-1 (or the pseudogene TRBV3-2) with TRBJ2-7; D call uncertain. This clonotype was obtained from an adult in good health. The CDR3 loop reads CASSQVNIYEQYF. For the CDR3, the DNA is TGTGCCAGCAGCCAAGTAAATATCTACGAGCAGTACTTC.